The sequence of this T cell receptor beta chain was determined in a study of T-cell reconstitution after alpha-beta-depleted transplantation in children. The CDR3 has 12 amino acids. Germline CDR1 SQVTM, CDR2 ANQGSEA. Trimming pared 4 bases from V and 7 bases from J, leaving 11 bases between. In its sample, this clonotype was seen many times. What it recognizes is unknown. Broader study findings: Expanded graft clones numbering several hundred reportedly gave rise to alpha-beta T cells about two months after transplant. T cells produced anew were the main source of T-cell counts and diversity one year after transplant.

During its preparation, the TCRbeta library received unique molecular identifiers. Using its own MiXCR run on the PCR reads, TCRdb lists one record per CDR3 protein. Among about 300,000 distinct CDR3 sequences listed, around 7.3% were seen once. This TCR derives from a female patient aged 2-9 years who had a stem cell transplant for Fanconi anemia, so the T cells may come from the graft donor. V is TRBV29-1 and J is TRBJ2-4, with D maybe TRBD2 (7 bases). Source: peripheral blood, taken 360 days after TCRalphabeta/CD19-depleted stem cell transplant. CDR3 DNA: TGCAGCGTTGTGGCGGGGGCGAACATTCAGTACTTC. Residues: CSVVAGANIQYF.